The 18 T cell receptor beta chains in this list originate from one sample, sequenced in a study of blood T cells in healthy people across ages. A second 7 to 11 cycle PCR used barcoded and J-beta primers. TCRdb reprocessed the 5' RACE reads via MiXCR and lists one record per CDR3 protein. This table has 550,000 to 600,000 distinct CDR3 sequences, 40% to 55% appearing once. Material for sequencing was blood. Receptor source: an elderly man in good health.

This clonotype was recorded at least ten times. The chain couples TRBV27 to TRBJ1-2; 7 nucleotides match TRBD1. The CDR3 contains 14 residues. V shed 5 bases and J 2 bases; nucleotides not matched to a gene: 5. Germline assignment: CDR1 MNHEY and CDR2 SMNVEV (reference sequence). The CDR3, as DNA: TGTGCCAGCAGTCGTCAGACAGGGAACTATGGCTACACCTTC. Protein: CASSRQTGNYGYTF.

The sample holds a few counts of this clonotype. J is TRBJ1-6 and V is TRBV5-1, with TRBD1 matching over 8 bases. The CDR3 covers 16 residues. Per germline, CDR1 SGHRS and CDR2 YFSETQ. Unmatched junction bases numbered 12, after V lost 3 bases and J lost 10 bases. CDR3 DNA: TGCGCCAGCAGCTCTCGTGGACAGGGACAAGGATCACCCCTCCACTTT. Translated, it gives CASSSRGQGQGSPLHF. The variable domain in full, with the rest retrieved from reference TRBV5-1 and TRBJ1-6, is KAGVTQTPRYLIKTRGQQVTLSCSPISGHRSVSWYQQTPGQGLQFLFEYFSETQRNKGNFPGRFSGRQFSNSRSEMNVSTLELGDSALYLCASSSRGQGQGSPLHFGNGTRLTVT.

This chain links TRBV20-1 with TRBJ1-4, with D uncertain. In germline, CDR1 is DFQATT, CDR2 SNEGSKA (reference sequence). V gave up 3 bases and J gave up 5 bases, with 10 bases separating them. The CDR3 totals 13 residues. CDR3 loop: CSARSGGNEKLFF. CDR3 DNA: TGCAGTGCTAGGAGTGGAGGGAATGAAAAACTGTTTTTT.

The table lists this clonotype with a few counts. The chain has TRBV5-5 and TRBJ1-2; weak D call: TRBD1 (5 bases). This CDR3 has 15 amino acids. Germline-derived CDR1 and CDR2 are SGHKS and YYEKEE (reference sequence). V was shortened by 4 bases and J by 3 bases, with 16 bases between the two germline ends. The CDR3 protein is CASSPRDLGDYGYTF. DNA for the CDR3: TGTGCCAGCAGCCCCCGGGACCTAGGGGACTATGGCTACACCTTC. Variable domain in full (rest from reference TRBV5-5 and TRBJ1-2): DAGVTQSPTHLIKTRGQQVTLRCSPISGHKSVSWYQQVLGQGPQFIFQYYEKEERGRGNFPDRFSARQFPNYSSELNVNALLLGDSALYLCASSPRDLGDYGYTFGSGTRLTVV.

The rearrangement joins TRBV25-1 to TRBJ1-2, with TRBD1 as a possible D gene (6 bases). V was shortened by 6 bases and J by 7 bases, with 24 bases between the two germline ends. CDR3 length equals 16 residues. The V gene's germline CDR1 is MGHDK and CDR2 SYGVNS. CDR3 nucleotide sequence: TGTGCCAGCAGCGAAGGGGGAGCGGGAACCCGAGGTGGCTACACCTTC. Protein sequence: CASSEGGAGTRGGYTF.

This clonotype was seen a few times. The V call is TRBV27, the J call TRBJ1-2; possible D gene TRBD1, 6 bases. The germline V and J ends were trimmed by 6 bases and 8 bases, with 16 bases remaining between them. Germline lookup yields CDR1 MNHEY and CDR2 SMNVEV (reference sequence). The CDR3 runs to 13 residues. CDR3 coding DNA: TGTGCCAGCAGAACCACAGGGTTAGAGGGCTACACCTTC. The encoded protein is CASRTTGLEGYTF.

The table lists this clonotype with a few counts. The rearrangement uses TRBV7-2 and TRBJ1-1; no clear D. There are 13 residues in the CDR3. Germline V gene sequence: CDR1 SGHTA, CDR2 FQGNSA. Trimming removed 3 bases at V and 8 bases at J, with 13 bases between. CDR3 sequence: CASSLHDGSEAFF. The CDR3 DNA follows: TGTGCCAGCAGCTTGCACGACGGGAGCGAAGCTTTCTTT.

The genes are TRBV20-1 and TRBJ2-2, with D perhaps assigned TRBD1 or TRBD2 (5 bases each). The V gene's germline CDR1 is DFQATT and CDR2 SNEGSKA (reference sequence). This CDR3 is 14 amino acids long. Trimming shortened V by 3 bases and J by 1 base, and 9 bases separated the two germline ends. The CDR3 is CSARWDGNTGELFF. The CDR3 DNA reads TGCAGTGCTAGGTGGGACGGGAACACCGGGGAGCTGTTTTTT.

J is TRBJ2-3 and V is TRBV7-9, with D possibly matching TRBD2 (6 bases). There are 19 residues in the CDR3. The V and J ends lost 5 bases and 4 bases respectively, with 28 bases between them. Germline loops: CDR1 SEHNR, CDR2 FQNEAQ (reference sequence). CDR3 nucleotides: TGTGCCAGCAGCCTTCTGTGGGCGGGGATTTCCTCTAGCGCAGATACGCAGTATTTT. This gives the protein CASSLLWAGISSSADTQYF.

This clonotype was observed a handful of times. The chain recombines TRBV6-5 with TRBJ2-1; the D gene could be TRBD1 or TRBD2 (5 bases each). The end of the DNA fits TRBJ2-7 better, so the J call may be wrong. Germline assignment: CDR1 MNHEY and CDR2 SVGAGI. The CDR3 length is 21 residues. CDR3 residues: CASSYSGAQGWERKTYNEQYF. The DNA for the CDR3 is TGTGCCAGCAGTTACTCAGGGGCTCAAGGGTGGGAGAGGAAGACCTACAATGAGCAGTACTTC.

The rearrangement links TRBV20-1 to TRBJ2-1; 9 bases fit TRBD1. The DNA matches TRBJ2-7 better at its end, which makes the J call doubtful. Germline V lookup: CDR1 DFQATT, CDR2 SNEGSKA (reference sequence). The CDR3 loop spans 15 amino acids. CDR3 sequence: CSAPRTGDFYNEQYF. CDR3 coding DNA: TGCAGTGCGCCCCGGACAGGGGACTTCTACAATGAGCAGTACTTC.

The V and J genes are TRBV20-1 and TRBJ2-5; D call uncertain. Trimming left V 6 bases short and J 4 bases short, with 12 bases between. The germline gives CDR1 DFQATT, CDR2 SNEGSKA (reference sequence). The CDR3 loop spans 12 amino acids. CDR3 bases: TGCAGTGCCGTTAAAGATCGAGAGACCCAGTACTTC. Protein: CSAVKDRETQYF.

This chain joins TRBV3-1 and TRBJ2-1; D ambiguous. Trimming pared 0 bases from V and 6 bases from J, leaving 9 bases between. This CDR3 contains 14 residues. Germline CDR1 reads LGHDT; CDR2 reads YNNKEL (reference sequence). As DNA, the CDR3 is TGTGCCAGCAGCCAAGATACCGGTCTCAATGAGCAGTTCTTC. Amino acid sequence: CASSQDTGLNEQFF.

This clonotype was seen a single time. This sequence may be a read error, since a much larger clone differs from it by one base. The rearrangement uses TRBV10-3 and TRBJ2-1; tentative D call: TRBD1 (6 bases). TRBJ2-7 explains the end of the DNA better; the J call may be wrong. The CDR3 contains 15 residues. The germline gives CDR1 ENHRY, CDR2 SYGVKD. The CDR3 here is CAIKAQGSSYNEQYF. The CDR3 nucleotides read TGTGCCATAAAGGCCCAGGGGAGCTCCTACAATGAGCAGTACTTC.

This clonotype was detected once. The chain couples TRBV29-1 to TRBJ2-1; TRBD1 aligns across 7 bases. Germline CDR1 reads SQVTM; CDR2 reads ANQGSEA. This CDR3 contains 13 residues. V lost 5 bases to trimming and J lost 6 bases; unmatched junction nucleotides: 7. This chain's CDR3 is CSVRVTGPNEQFF. The CDR3 nucleotides are TGCAGCGTTCGAGTGACAGGGCCCAATGAGCAGTTCTTC.

The genes are TRBV29-1 and TRBJ1-1; D uncertain. The CDR3 loop spans 15 amino acids. Germline assignment: CDR1 SQVTM and CDR2 ANQGSEA. The germline V and J ends were trimmed by 1 base and 8 bases, with 20 bases remaining between them. CDR3 protein: CSVEVARGTAQEAFF. CDR3 bases: TGCAGCGTTGAAGTGGCACGTGGTACAGCCCAAGAAGCTTTCTTT.

This CDR3 reads CASSASGTETQYF. The CDR3, as DNA: TGCGCCAGCAGCGCCTCAGGGACGGAGACCCAGTACTTC. The chain uses TRBV5-1 and TRBJ2-5; the D gene could be TRBD1 or TRBD2 (5 bases each). In germline, CDR1 is SGHRS, CDR2 YFSETQ. The CDR3 is made up of 13 amino acids. V lost 4 bases to trimming and J lost 5 bases, with 12 bases between them.

The CDR3 protein is CSGSRGNSYEQYF. The CDR3 DNA reads TGCAGCGGGAGCCGGGGGAACTCCTACGAGCAGTACTTC. V and J are TRBV29-1 and TRBJ2-7; TRBD2 might be the D (6 bases). Germline CDR1 SQVTM, CDR2 ANQGSEA. V lost 7 bases, J lost 0 bases, and 13 bases lay in between. This CDR3 contains 13 residues.